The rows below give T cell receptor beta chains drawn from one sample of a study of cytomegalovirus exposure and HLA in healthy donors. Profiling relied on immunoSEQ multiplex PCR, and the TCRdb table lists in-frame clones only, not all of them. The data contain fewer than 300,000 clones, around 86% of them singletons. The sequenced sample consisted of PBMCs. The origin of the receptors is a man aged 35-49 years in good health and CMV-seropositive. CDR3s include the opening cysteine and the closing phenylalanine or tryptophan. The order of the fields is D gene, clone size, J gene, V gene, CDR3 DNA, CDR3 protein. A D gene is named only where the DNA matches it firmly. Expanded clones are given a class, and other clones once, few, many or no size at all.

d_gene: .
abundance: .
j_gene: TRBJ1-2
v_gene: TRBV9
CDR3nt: TGTGCCAGCAGCCAGGGGACGTATAACTATGGCTACACCTTC
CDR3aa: CASSQGTYNYGYTF

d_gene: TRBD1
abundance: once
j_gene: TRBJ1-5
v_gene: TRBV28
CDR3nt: TGTGCCAGCAGTCGGGACAGGGGGCATCAGCCCCAGCATTTT
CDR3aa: CASSRDRGHQPQHF

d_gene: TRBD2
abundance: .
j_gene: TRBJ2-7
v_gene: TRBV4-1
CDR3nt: TGCGCCAGCAGCCAAAACCGACTAGCGGGAGAGAGGAACGAGCAGTACTTC
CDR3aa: CASSQNRLAGERNEQYF

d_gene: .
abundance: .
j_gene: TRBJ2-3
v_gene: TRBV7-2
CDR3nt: TGTGCCAGCAGCTTAGGAGCGCGACCCACAGATACGCAGTATTTT
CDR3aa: CASSLGARPTDTQYF

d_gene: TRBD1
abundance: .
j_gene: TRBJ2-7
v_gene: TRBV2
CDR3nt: TGTGCCAGCACCTCAGTGCCAGGGGGCACCTACGAGCAGTACTTC
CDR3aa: CASTSVPGGTYEQYF

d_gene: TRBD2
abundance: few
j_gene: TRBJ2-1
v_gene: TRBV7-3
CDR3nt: TGTGCCAGCAGCTACACTAGCGGGAGATCCTACAATGAGCAGTTCTTC
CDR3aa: CASSYTSGRSYNEQFF

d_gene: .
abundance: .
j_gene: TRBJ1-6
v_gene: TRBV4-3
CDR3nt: TGCGCCAGCAGCCAAGGCCAGACAAATAATTCACCCCTCCACTTT
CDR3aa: CASSQGQTNNSPLHF

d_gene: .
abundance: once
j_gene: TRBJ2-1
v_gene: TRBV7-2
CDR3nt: TGTGCCAGCAGCTCCCCCCGGGGGGCCTACTACAATGAGCAGTTCTTC
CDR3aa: CASSSPRGAYYNEQFF

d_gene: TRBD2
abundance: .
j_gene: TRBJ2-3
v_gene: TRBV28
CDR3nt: TGTGCCAGCAGTTCTGCGGGACTAGAAGATACGCAGTATTTT
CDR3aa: CASSSAGLEDTQYF

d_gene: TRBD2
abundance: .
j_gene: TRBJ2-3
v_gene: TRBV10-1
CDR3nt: TGCGCCAGCAGTGAGTATGGGTGGACCGGGAGGCGAAGCACAGATACGCAGTATTTT
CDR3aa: CASSEYGWTGRRSTDTQYF

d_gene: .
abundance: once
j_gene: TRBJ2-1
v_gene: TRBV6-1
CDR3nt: TGTGCCAGCAGTTCCGTGACTGGAAACAATGAGCAGTTCTTC
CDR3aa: CASSSVTGNNEQFF

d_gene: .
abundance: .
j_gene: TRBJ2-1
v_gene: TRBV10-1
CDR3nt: TGCGCCAGCAGTGAGTCGGCCAATGAGCAGTTCTTC
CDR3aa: CASSESANEQFF

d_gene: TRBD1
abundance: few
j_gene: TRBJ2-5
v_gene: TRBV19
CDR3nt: TGTGCCAGTAGTACCGGGACAGGCCAAGAGACCCAGTACTTC
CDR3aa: CASSTGTGQETQYF

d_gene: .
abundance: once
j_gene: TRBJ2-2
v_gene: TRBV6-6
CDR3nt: TGTGCCAGCAGTTACGAGGGATTGAACACCGGGGAGCTGTTTTTT
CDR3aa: CASSYEGLNTGELFF

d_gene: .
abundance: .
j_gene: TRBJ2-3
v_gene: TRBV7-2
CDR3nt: TGTGCCAGCAGCCGCGACAGACGACACACAGATACGCAGTATTTT
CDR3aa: CASSRDRRHTDTQYF

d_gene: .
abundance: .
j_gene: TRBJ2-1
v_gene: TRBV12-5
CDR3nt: TGTGCTAGTGGCCGGGGGTTCTACAATGAGCAGTTCTTC
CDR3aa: CASGRGFYNEQFF

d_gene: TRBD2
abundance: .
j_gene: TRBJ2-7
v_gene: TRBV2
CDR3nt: TGTGCCAGCAGTCAGCGGGAGCTCGACGAGCAGTACTTC
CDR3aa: CASSQRELDEQYF

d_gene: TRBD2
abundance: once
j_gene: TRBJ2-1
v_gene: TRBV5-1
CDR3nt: TGCGCCAGCAGCCCCGATGGAGCGGGACCTTACAATGAGCAGTTCTTC
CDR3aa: CASSPDGAGPYNEQFF

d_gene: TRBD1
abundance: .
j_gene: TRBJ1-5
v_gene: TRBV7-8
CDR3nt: TGTGCCAGCAGCCGAAGGGACAGCCGTTATAGCAATCAGCCCCAGCATTTT
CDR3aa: CASSRRDSRYSNQPQHF

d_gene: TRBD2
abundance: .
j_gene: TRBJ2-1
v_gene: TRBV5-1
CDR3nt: TGCGCCAGCAGCCTACGACTAGCGCAAAACAATGAGCAGTTCTTC
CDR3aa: CASSLRLAQNNEQFF

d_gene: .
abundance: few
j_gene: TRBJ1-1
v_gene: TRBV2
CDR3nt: TGTGCCAGATCGAGGGGGATTGAAGCTTTCTTT
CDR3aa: CARSRGIEAFF

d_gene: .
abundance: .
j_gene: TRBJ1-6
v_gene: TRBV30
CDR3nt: TGTGCCGGAACAACAGGGTTGGGTTCACCCCTCCACTTT
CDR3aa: CAGTTGLGSPLHF

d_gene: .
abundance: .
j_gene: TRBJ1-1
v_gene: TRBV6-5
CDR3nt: TGTGCCAGCAGTTACCCTGGACTGTTGAACACTGAAGCTTTCTTT
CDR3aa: CASSYPGLLNTEAFF

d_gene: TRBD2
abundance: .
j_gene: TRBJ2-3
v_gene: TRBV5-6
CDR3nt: TGTGCCAGCAGCTTGAGGAGCGGGGGGTTCACAGATACGCAGTATTTT
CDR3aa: CASSLRSGGFTDTQYF

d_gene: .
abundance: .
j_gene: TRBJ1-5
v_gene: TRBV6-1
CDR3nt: TGTGCCAGCATCCTAAATTGGGGGGGACAGCCCCAGCATTTT
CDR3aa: CASILNWGGQPQHF

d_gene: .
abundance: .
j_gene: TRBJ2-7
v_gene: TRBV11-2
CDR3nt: TGTGCCAGCAGCTCGGATGGCCCCTCGAGGACAGCCTACGAGCAGTACTTC
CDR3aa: CASSSDGPSRTAYEQYF

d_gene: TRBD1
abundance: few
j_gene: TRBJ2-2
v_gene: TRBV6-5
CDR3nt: TGTGCCAGCAGTTCGGACAGGAGAAACACCGGGGAGCTGTTTTTT
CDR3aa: CASSSDRRNTGELFF

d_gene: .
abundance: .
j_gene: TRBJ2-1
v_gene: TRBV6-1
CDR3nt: TGTGCCAGCAGATACACTAGCTCTGAGCAGTTCTTC
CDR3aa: CASRYTSSEQFF

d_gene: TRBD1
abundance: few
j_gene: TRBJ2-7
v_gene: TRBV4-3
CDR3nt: TGCGCCAGCAGCCCTGGACAGGGAAGAAGTTCCTACGAGCAGTACTTC
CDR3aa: CASSPGQGRSSYEQYF

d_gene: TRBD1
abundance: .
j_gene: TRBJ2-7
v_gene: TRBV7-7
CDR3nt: TGTGCTAGCAGCCAGAACGACAGGGGGAACTACGAGCAGTACTTC
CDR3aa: CASSQNDRGNYEQYF

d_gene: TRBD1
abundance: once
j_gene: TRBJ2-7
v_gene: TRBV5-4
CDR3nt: TGTGCCAGCAGCCTGGGGACAGGCACCTACGAGCAGTACTTC
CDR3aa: CASSLGTGTYEQYF

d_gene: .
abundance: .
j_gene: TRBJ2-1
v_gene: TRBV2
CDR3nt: TGTGCCAGCAGCCAACCCAGTTGGGGCCGCGCCTACAATGAGCAGTTCTTC
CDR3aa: CASSQPSWGRAYNEQFF

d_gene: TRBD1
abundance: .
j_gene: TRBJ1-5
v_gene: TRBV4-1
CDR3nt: TGCGCCAGCAGCCAAGTTCAGGGGGACTTAAATCAGCCCCAGCATTTT
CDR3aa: CASSQVQGDLNQPQHF

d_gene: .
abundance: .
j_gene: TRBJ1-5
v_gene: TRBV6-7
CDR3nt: TGTGCCAGCAGTTTAGACCGGGACTGTAGCAATCAGCCCCAGCATTTT
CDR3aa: CASSLDRDCSNQPQHF

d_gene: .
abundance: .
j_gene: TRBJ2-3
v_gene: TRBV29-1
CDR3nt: TGCAGCGTTGCACGGGAGGATACGCAGTATTTT
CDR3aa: CSVAREDTQYF

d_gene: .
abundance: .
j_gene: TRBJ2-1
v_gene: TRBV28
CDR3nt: TGTGCCAGCAGCCAGACTCAGCGGGAGCAGTTCTTC
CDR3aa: CASSQTQREQFF